The 32 T cell receptor beta chains reported below all come from one sample, sequenced in a study of cytomegalovirus exposure and HLA in healthy donors. The PCR was carried out with 60 Vbeta primers and 13 Jbeta primers. The table came from immunoSEQ multiplex PCR; TCRdb's copy has only in-frame clones and leaves some out. The repertoire has 150,000 to 200,000 clones, roughly 74% of them found once; the top ten carry 4.5% to 7.5%. Sequencing used PBMCs. These TCRs come from a woman in her twenties or thirties in good health and CMV-seropositive.

The CDR3 DNA is TGTGCCAGCAGTACAGGGGGCGGATTTATGGAGACCCAGTACTTC. This gives the protein CASSTGGGFMETQYF. The chain has TRBV28 and TRBJ2-5, with 9 nucleotides matching TRBD1. Germline trimming cut 5 bases from V and 5 bases from J; bases unmatched to any gene: 9. CDR3 length equals 15 residues. Germline CDR1 and CDR2: MDHEN and SYDVKM. Supplemented by reference TRBV28 and TRBJ2-5, the full variable domain reads DVKVTQSSRYLVKRTGEKVFLECVQDMDHENMFWYRQDPGLGLRLIYFSYDVKMKEKGDIPEGYSVSREKKERFSLILESASTNQTSMYLCASSTGGGFMETQYFGPGTRLLVL.

This sequence joins TRBV9 and TRBJ2-1, with D unresolved. The V and J ends lost 2 bases and 6 bases respectively, with 9 bases between them. The CDR3 runs 13 residues. The germline V gene has CDR1 SGDLS and CDR2 YYNGEE. The DNA of the CDR3 is TGTGCCAGCAGCGTTTTTTCGGGCAATGAGCAGTTCTTC. It encodes CASSVFSGNEQFF. Supplemented by reference TRBV9 and TRBJ2-1, the full variable domain reads DSGVTQTPKHLITATGQRVTLRCSPRSGDLSVYWYQQSLDQGLQFLIQYYNGEERAKGNILERFSAQQFPDLHSELNLSSLELGDSALYFCASSVFSGNEQFFGPGTRLTVL.

This chain links TRBV6-6 with TRBJ1-2, with 10 positions matching TRBD1. The CDR3 extends over 16 amino acids. With 5 bases clipped from V and 7 bases from J, the junction kept 13 bases outside the gene matches. Germline V gives CDR1 MNHNY, CDR2 SVGAGI (reference sequence). The CDR3 DNA is TGTGCCAGCAGTGGTACCGGGACAGGGGATAGCGGTGGCTACACCTTC. It encodes CASSGTGTGDSGGYTF.

The chain employs TRBV7-9 and TRBJ1-2; D unresolved. The germline V and J ends were trimmed by 1 base and 8 bases, with 5 bases remaining between them. CDR3 length: 11 residues. Germline V lookup: CDR1 SEHNR, CDR2 FQNEAQ (reference sequence). In nucleotides, the CDR3 is TGTGCCAGCAGCTTAGTCCCGGGCTACACCTTC. Its translation: CASSLVPGYTF.

The CDR3 sequence: CASSPGQTNEKLFF. The CDR3 region has the DNA TGTGCCAGCAGTCCGGGACAGACTAATGAAAAACTGTTTTTT. J is TRBJ1-4 and V is TRBV27, with 7 nucleotides matching TRBD1. Germline-derived CDR1 and CDR2 are MNHEY and SMNVEV (reference sequence). This CDR3 is built from 14 residues. Trimming cost V 5 bases and J 2 bases; bases outside gene matches: 2.

The CDR3 nucleotides are TGTGCCATCAGTGAGGGACTACTCGGAGTTGGAGACATTCAGTACTTC. Its protein is CAISEGLLGVGDIQYF. The gene calls are TRBV10-3 and TRBJ2-4; the D gene is possibly TRBD2 (6 bases). The CDR3 spans 16 residues. V gave up 2 bases and J gave up 8 bases, with 19 bases separating them. Germline V CDR1 and CDR2: ENHRY, SYGVKD.

This clone was counted a single time. V is TRBV7-2 and J is TRBJ2-1, with 9 bases fitting TRBD1. The trim removed 6 bases at V and 6 bases at J, leaving 15 bases unmatched. CDR3 length: 17 residues. Germline-derived CDR1 and CDR2 are SGHTA and FQGNSA. DNA for the CDR3: TGTGCCAGCAGTTTTCTTGTCCCCGGGACAGGGATCAATGAGCAGTTCTTC. Its translation is CASSFLVPGTGINEQFF.

The chain joins TRBV18 to TRBJ2-3; D call uncertain. V lost 3 bases to trimming and J lost 5 bases, with 18 bases between them. The CDR3 covers 16 residues. Germline CDR1 and CDR2: KGHSH and LQKENI. The CDR3 coding sequence is TGTGCCAGCTCACCTACGGGTAACCCCCGTAGAGATACGCAGTATTTT. Translation: CASSPTGNPRRDTQYF.

This clone was counted a single time. V and J are TRBV5-6 and TRBJ2-7; 11 positions agree with TRBD2. The J segment lost 3 bases and the V segment lost 0 bases, leaving 2 bases of the junction unmatched. Germline values: CDR1 SGHDT, CDR2 YYEEEE. This CDR3 has 15 residues. CDR3 residues: CASSLDLAGGYEQYF. The CDR3, as DNA: TGTGCCAGCAGCTTGGATCTAGCGGGAGGCTACGAGCAGTACTTC.

The chain joins TRBV6-6 to TRBJ2-7; D remains unclear. The V gene lost 2 bases and the J gene lost 7 bases, with 12 bases spanning the gap. Per germline, CDR1 MNHNY and CDR2 SVGAGI (reference sequence). This CDR3 spans 13 amino acids. The CDR3: CASSYPGQREQYF. DNA for the CDR3: TGTGCCAGCAGTTACCCCGGTCAGAGGGAGCAGTACTTC.

This clone was counted only a few times. The chain is built from TRBV28 and TRBJ1-3; tentative D call: TRBD1 (6 bases). V was pared by 5 bases and J by 9 bases, with 8 bases between. The germline gives CDR1 MDHEN, CDR2 SYDVKM. The length of the CDR3 is 11 residues. The CDR3 DNA follows: TGTGCCAGCAGTACACAGGGCACCATATATTTT. It specifies CASSTQGTIYF.

The CDR3 reads CSVEAGWGETQYF. CDR3 bases: TGCAGCGTTGAAGCGGGGTGGGGAGAGACCCAGTACTTC. This chain joins TRBV29-1 and TRBJ2-5; possibly TRBD2 for D (5 bases). Trimming pared 1 base from V and 4 bases from J, leaving 10 bases between. The CDR3 is made up of 13 amino acids. The germline CDR1 and CDR2 sequences are SQVTM and ANQGSEA.

The V call is TRBV5-5, the J call TRBJ1-2, with D uncertain. V was cut by 2 bases and J by 4 bases, with 12 bases left in between. CDR1 is SGHKS and CDR2 is YYEKEE in the germline V gene (reference sequence). The CDR3 is 14 residues long. CDR3 DNA sequence: TGTGCCAGCAGCTTCCCCCTTAATATCTATGGCTACACCTTC. It codes for CASSFPLNIYGYTF.

This clone was counted only a few times. The chain has TRBV7-9 and TRBJ2-7, with 9 positions matching TRBD1. CDR3 length equals 18 residues. Germline V gives CDR1 SEHNR, CDR2 FQNEAQ (reference sequence). With V trimmed by 1 base and J by 2 bases, 12 bases remained unmatched. The CDR3 sequence is CASSLVLHRDRATYEQYF. The CDR3 DNA reads as TGTGCCAGCAGCTTAGTCCTTCACCGGGACAGGGCCACCTACGAGCAGTACTTC. The whole variable domain, filled in from reference TRBV7-9 and TRBJ2-7, reads DTGVSQNPRHKITKRGQNVTFRCDPISEHNRLYWYRQTLGQGPEFLTYFQNEAQLEKSRLLSDRFSAERPKGSFSTLEIQRTEQGDSAMYLCASSLVLHRDRATYEQYFGPGTRLTVT.

This clone was seen only a few times. The chain couples TRBV10-3 to TRBJ1-2; D is uncertain. Germline V lookup: CDR1 ENHRY, CDR2 SYGVKD. The CDR3 consists of 12 residues. The V gene lost 4 bases and the J gene lost 2 bases, with 5 bases spanning the gap. CDR3 in amino acids: CAISGENYGYTF. CDR3 sequence (DNA): TGTGCCATCAGTGGAGAGAACTATGGCTACACCTTC.

The gene calls are TRBV9 and TRBJ1-2; D is unclear. Between the trimmed V and J ends, which lost 0 bases and 4 bases, there was a span of 7 bases. Germline CDR1 reads SGDLS; CDR2 reads YYNGEE. The length of the CDR3 is 13 residues. The CDR3 DNA is TGTGCCAGCAGCGTAGGGAGCGCCTATGGCTACACCTTC. It translates to CASSVGSAYGYTF.

The chain is built from TRBV15 and TRBJ2-2; 9 positions agree with TRBD1. The V gene end was trimmed by 1 base and the J gene end by 6 bases; junction bases not matched to a gene: 12. The CDR3 extends over 18 amino acids. Per the germline V gene, CDR1 is LNHNV and CDR2 is YYDKDF (reference sequence). CDR3 coding DNA: TGTGCCACCAGCAGAGCTCGACGTGGGACAGGGACGTCCGGGGAGCTGTTTTTT. Translated, it gives CATSRARRGTGTSGELFF.

This rearrangement joins TRBV6-4 to TRBJ2-7, with TRBD1 identical over 9 bases. The CDR3 has 15 residues. Per germline, CDR1 MRHNA and CDR2 SNTAGT. With V trimmed by 4 bases and J by 0 bases, 4 bases remained unmatched. CDR3 sequence: CASSVGQGSSYEQYF. The CDR3 DNA is TGTGCCAGCAGTGTAGGACAGGGGAGCTCCTACGAGCAGTACTTC.

The J gene is TRBJ1-1, the V gene TRBV9; no reliable D call. The CDR3 is 14 amino acids. V lost 1 base and J 1 base, leaving 8 bases between the germline ends. The germline gives CDR1 SGDLS, CDR2 YYNGEE. CDR3 loop: CASSVFDWNTEAFF. DNA for the CDR3: TGTGCCAGCAGCGTATTTGACTGGAACACTGAAGCTTTCTTT.

This clone was seen just once. This chain uses TRBV9 with TRBJ2-1, with 11 nucleotides matching TRBD1. This CDR3 comprises 15 residues. Per germline, CDR1 SGDLS and CDR2 YYNGEE. With 2 bases clipped from V and 6 bases from J, the junction kept 4 bases outside the gene matches. CDR3 in DNA: TGTGCCAGCAGCGTGGGGACAGGGGGTCCCAATGAGCAGTTCTTC. Translating gives CASSVGTGGPNEQFF.

This clone was seen only a few times. The V gene is TRBV12-5, the J gene TRBJ2-1; D is possibly TRBD2 (5 bases). The CDR3 runs to 14 residues. The V gene's germline CDR1 is LGHNT and CDR2 FRNRAP. Trimming cost V 1 base and J 9 bases, with 13 bases left between them. The CDR3 DNA reads as TGTGCTAGTGGTTTGGCCCCGCGGGCCTCTGAGCAGTTCTTC. Translation gives CASGLAPRASEQFF.

This chain connects TRBV5-8 to TRBJ1-1, with a possible D match to TRBD1 (5 bases). V lost 7 bases and J 0 bases, leaving 13 bases between the germline ends. Germline lookup yields CDR1 SGHTS and CDR2 YDEGEE. This CDR3 has 14 amino acids. CDR3 residues: CASGHRRVNTEAFF. The CDR3 coding sequence is TGTGCCAGCGGACACAGGCGAGTGAACACTGAAGCTTTCTTT.

The count of this clone is one. The J gene is TRBJ2-3, the V gene TRBV7-2; D gene unclear. The ends were cut back, 0 bases at V and 3 bases at J, with 7 bases in the middle. The CDR3 is 14 amino acids. CDR1 SGHTA and CDR2 FQGNSA come from the germline V gene. CDR3 in amino acids: CASSLARGTDTQYF. The CDR3 bases are TGTGCCAGCAGCTTAGCGCGTGGTACAGATACGCAGTATTTT.

The CDR3 loop is CASSSYPPVIRQGHGYTF. The CDR3 region has the DNA TGTGCCAGCAGTTCTTACCCCCCAGTCATCCGACAGGGACACGGCTACACCTTC. The chain employs TRBV27 and TRBJ1-2, with TRBD1 matching 7 bases. Germline CDR1 is MNHEY and CDR2 is SMNVEV (reference sequence). The CDR3 extends over 18 amino acids. The junction had 22 bases not matched to a gene; V was cut back by 4 bases and J by 8 bases.

This rearrangement joins TRBV7-2 to TRBJ2-7; D is possibly TRBD2 (7 bases). The length of the CDR3 is 17 residues. Trimming took 1 base from V and 1 from J, leaving 17 bases between them. The germline V gene encodes CDR1 SGHTA and CDR2 FQGNSA. The CDR3 loop reads CASSLVGGGLSSYEQYF. The CDR3 nucleotides read TGTGCCAGCAGCTTAGTGGGCGGGGGCTTATCTTCCTACGAGCAGTACTTC.

This chain joins TRBV5-1 and TRBJ2-3; D remains unclear. The V gene's germline CDR1 is SGHRS and CDR2 YFSETQ. Trimming took 1 base from V and 1 from J, leaving 4 bases between them. The CDR3 is 13 amino acids. The CDR3 nucleotides are TGCGCCAGCAGCTTGCGGGGCACAGATACGCAGTATTTT. Translating gives CASSLRGTDTQYF. The full variable domain, in which reference TRBV5-1 and TRBJ2-3 provide the parts outside the CDR3, is KAGVTQTPRYLIKTRGQQVTLSCSPISGHRSVSWYQQTPGQGLQFLFEYFSETQRNKGNFPGRFSGRQFSNSRSEMNVSTLELGDSALYLCASSLRGTDTQYFGPGTRLTVL.

The chain couples TRBV7-3 to TRBJ2-3; D unresolved. The germline V gene encodes CDR1 SGHTA and CDR2 FQGTGA. V dropped 3 bases and J dropped 0 bases, with 10 bases sitting between them. CDR3 size: 15 residues. The CDR3: CASSFGGLSTDTQYF. The CDR3 DNA sequence: TGTGCCAGCAGCTTCGGTGGGCTTAGCACAGATACGCAGTATTTT.

CDR3 coding DNA: TGTGCCAGCAGTGGCCCAGGGGGAAATGAAAAACTGTTTTTT. It is translated as CASSGPGGNEKLFF. The J gene is TRBJ1-4, the V gene TRBV6-1, with 7 bases aligning to TRBD1. J lost 5 bases, V lost 4 bases, and 4 bases had no gene match. Germline CDR1 is MNHNS and CDR2 is SASEGT. The CDR3 spans 14 residues.

The rearrangement uses TRBV5-1 and TRBJ1-2; a possible D gene is TRBD1 (5 bases). Germline V CDR1 and CDR2: SGHRS, YFSETQ. The CDR3 totals 15 residues. Trimming removed 0 bases from V and 4 bases from J, with 13 bases in between. DNA for the CDR3: TGCGCCAGCAGCTTGGGGGAACAGGTCCTCTATGGCTACACCTTC. Protein: CASSLGEQVLYGYTF.

The V gene is TRBV5-1, the J gene TRBJ2-5; 7 bases are a match to TRBD1. Germline V gene lookup returns CDR1 SGHRS and CDR2 YFSETQ. J was trimmed by 12 bases and V by 4 bases; bases with no gene match: 6. This CDR3 region has 11 residues. CDR3 region: CASSAGTEEYF. The CDR3 DNA follows: TGCGCCAGCAGCGCCGGGACAGAAGAGTACTTC.

J is TRBJ2-3 and V is TRBV5-1, with TRBD2 matching over 7 bases. Unmatched junction bases numbered 10, after V lost 0 bases and J lost 6 bases. CDR3 length: 16 residues. Germline assignment: CDR1 SGHRS and CDR2 YFSETQ. The CDR3 region has the DNA TGCGCCAGCAGCTTGGAAGCGGGGCGACTGCCGGATACGCAGTATTTT. This gives the protein CASSLEAGRLPDTQYF.

V is TRBV6-5 and J is TRBJ1-6, with TRBD1 matching over 9 bases. This CDR3 spans 15 amino acids. Unmatched junction bases numbered 9, after V lost 6 bases and J lost 9 bases. Looked up from germline, CDR1 is MNHEY and CDR2 is SVGAGI. CDR3 region: CASRETGTGLSPLHF. CDR3 nucleotide sequence: TGTGCCAGCAGAGAGACCGGGACAGGGCTTTCACCCCTCCACTTT.